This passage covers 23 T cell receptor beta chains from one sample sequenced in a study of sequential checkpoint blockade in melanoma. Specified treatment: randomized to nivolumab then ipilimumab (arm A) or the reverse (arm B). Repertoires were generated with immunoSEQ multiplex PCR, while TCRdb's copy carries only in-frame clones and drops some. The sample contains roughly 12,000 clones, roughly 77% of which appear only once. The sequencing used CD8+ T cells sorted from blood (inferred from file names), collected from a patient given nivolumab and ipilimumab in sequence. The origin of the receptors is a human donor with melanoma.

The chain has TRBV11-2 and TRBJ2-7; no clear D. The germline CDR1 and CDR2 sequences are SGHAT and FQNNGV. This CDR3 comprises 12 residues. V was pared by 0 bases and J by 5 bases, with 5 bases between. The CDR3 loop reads CASSLDRDEQYF. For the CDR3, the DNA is TGTGCCAGCAGCTTAGATCGGGACGAGCAGTACTTC.

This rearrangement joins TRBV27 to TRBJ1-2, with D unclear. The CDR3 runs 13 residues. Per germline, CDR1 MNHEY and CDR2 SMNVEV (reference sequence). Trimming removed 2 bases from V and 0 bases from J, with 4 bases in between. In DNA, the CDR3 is TGTGCCAGCAGTTTAGCAGCTAACTATGGCTACACCTTC. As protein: CASSLAANYGYTF.

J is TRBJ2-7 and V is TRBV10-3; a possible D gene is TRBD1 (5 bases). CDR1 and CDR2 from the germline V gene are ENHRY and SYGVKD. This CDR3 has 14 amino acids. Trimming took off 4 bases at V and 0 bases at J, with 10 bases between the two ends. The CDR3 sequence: CAISVDKSSYEQYF. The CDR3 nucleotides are TGTGCCATCAGTGTGGACAAGAGCTCCTACGAGCAGTACTTC.

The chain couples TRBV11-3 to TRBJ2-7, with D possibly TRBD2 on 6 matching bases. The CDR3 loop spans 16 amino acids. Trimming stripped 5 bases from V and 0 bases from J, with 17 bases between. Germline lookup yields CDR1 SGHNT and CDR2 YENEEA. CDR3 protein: CASSLRDGGSSYEQYF. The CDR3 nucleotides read TGTGCCAGCAGCCTCCGGGACGGGGGATCCTCCTACGAGCAGTACTTC.

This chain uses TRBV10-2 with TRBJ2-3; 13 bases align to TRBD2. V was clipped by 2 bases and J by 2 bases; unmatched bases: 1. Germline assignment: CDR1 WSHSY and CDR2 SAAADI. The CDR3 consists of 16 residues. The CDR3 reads CASSETSGGATDTQYF. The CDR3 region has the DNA TGCGCCAGCAGTGAGACTAGCGGGGGGGCCACAGATACGCAGTATTTT.

CDR3 amino acids: CASSFKSTDEQFF. The CDR3 DNA reads as TGTGCCAGCAGCTTCAAGTCAACGGATGAGCAGTTCTTC. The V and J genes are TRBV5-4 and TRBJ2-1; D is ambiguous. The CDR3 loop spans 13 amino acids. V was shortened by 2 bases and J by 8 bases, with 11 bases between the two germline ends. Germline V CDR1 and CDR2: SGHNT, YYREEE (reference sequence).

CDR3 region: CASSVSREGPYNEQFF. As DNA, the CDR3 is TGTGCCAGCAGCGTGTCTCGGGAGGGCCCCTACAATGAGCAGTTCTTC. The rearrangement uses TRBV9 and TRBJ2-1, with TRBD2 matching over 8 bases. The CDR3 runs to 16 residues. Germline CDR1 SGDLS, CDR2 YYNGEE. J lost 2 bases, V lost 2 bases, and 6 bases had no gene match.

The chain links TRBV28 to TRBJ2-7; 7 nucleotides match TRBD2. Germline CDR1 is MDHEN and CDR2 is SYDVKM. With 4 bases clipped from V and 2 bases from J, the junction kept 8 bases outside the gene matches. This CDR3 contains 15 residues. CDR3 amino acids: CASSSRGGHTYEQYF. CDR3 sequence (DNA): TGTGCCAGCAGTTCTCGGGGAGGGCACACCTACGAGCAGTACTTC. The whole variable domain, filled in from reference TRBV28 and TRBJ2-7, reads DVKVTQSSRYLVKRTGEKVFLECVQDMDHENMFWYRQDPGLGLRLIYFSYDVKMKEKGDIPEGYSVSREKKERFSLILESASTNQTSMYLCASSSRGGHTYEQYFGPGTRLTVT.

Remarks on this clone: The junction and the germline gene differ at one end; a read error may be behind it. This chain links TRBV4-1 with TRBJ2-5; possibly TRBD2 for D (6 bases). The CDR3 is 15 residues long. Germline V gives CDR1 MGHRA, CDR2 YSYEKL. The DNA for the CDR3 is TGTGCCAGCAGCCAAAACAGCGGGTCCCAAGAGACCCAGTACTTC. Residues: CASSQNSGSQETQYF.

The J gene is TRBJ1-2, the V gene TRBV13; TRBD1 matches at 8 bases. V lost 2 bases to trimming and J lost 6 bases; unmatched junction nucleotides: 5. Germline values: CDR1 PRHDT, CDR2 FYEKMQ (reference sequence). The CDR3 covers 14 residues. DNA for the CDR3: TGTGCCAGCAGCTTAAGAGACAGGGGCGATGGCTACACCTTC. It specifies CASSLRDRGDGYTF.

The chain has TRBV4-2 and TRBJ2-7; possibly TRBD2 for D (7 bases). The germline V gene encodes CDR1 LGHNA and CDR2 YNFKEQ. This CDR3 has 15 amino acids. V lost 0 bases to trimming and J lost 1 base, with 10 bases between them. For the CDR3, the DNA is TGTGCCAGCAGCCAAGATGAGGGGGGGTCCTACGAGCAGTACTTC. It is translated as CASSQDEGGSYEQYF.

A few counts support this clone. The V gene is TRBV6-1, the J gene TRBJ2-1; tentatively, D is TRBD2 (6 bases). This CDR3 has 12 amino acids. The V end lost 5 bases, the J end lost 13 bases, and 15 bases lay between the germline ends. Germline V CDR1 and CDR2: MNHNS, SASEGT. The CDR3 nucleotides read TGTGCCAGCAGTAGATGGCGGAGGGAACAGTTCTTC. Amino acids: CASSRWRREQFF.

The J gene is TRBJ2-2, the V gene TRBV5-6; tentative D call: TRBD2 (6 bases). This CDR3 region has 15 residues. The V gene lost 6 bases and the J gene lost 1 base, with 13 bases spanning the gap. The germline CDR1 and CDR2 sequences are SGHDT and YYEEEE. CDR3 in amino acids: CASTWGTRNTGELFF. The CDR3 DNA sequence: TGTGCCAGCACCTGGGGGACTCGGAACACCGGGGAGCTGTTTTTT.

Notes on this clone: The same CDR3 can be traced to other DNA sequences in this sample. The CDR3 sequence is CASSLQGASYNEQFF. The CDR3 DNA sequence: TGTGCCAGCAGCTTACAGGGGGCTTCCTACAATGAGCAGTTCTTC. The V and J genes are TRBV7-9 and TRBJ2-1; 8 bases align to TRBD1. CDR1 SEHNR and CDR2 FQNEAQ come from the germline V gene (reference sequence). This CDR3 has 15 residues. Trimming took 2 bases from V and 1 from J; bases not matched to a gene: 1.

The chain's CDR3 is CASSHGTARTGGETQYF. Here the CDR3 DNA reads TGCGCCAGCAGCCATGGGACCGCCCGGACAGGGGGCGAGACCCAGTACTTC. This chain connects TRBV4-1 to TRBJ2-5; 11 bases fit TRBD1. V trimming: 3 bases; J trimming: 5 bases; junction bases outside the gene matches: 11. The CDR3 is made up of 17 amino acids. CDR1 and CDR2 (germline): MGHRA, YSYEKL.

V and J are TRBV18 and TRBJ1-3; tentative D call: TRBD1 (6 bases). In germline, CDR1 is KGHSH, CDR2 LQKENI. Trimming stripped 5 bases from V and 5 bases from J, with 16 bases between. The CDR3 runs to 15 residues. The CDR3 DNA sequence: TGTGCCAGCTCATCGACTGACAGGACCCGAAACACCATATATTTT. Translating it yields CASSSTDRTRNTIYF.

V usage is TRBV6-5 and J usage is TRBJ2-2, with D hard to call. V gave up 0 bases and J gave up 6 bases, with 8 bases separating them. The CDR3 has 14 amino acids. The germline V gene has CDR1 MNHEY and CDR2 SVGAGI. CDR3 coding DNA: TGTGCCAGCAGTTACTCTCTAGAAGCCGGGGAGCTGTTTTTT. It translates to CASSYSLEAGELFF.

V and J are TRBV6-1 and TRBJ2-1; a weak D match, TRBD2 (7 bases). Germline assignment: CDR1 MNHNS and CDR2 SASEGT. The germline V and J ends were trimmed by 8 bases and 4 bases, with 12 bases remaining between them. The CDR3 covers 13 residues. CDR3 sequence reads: CASGGAEYNEQFF. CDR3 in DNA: TGTGCCAGCGGGGGGGCGGAATACAATGAGCAGTTCTTC.

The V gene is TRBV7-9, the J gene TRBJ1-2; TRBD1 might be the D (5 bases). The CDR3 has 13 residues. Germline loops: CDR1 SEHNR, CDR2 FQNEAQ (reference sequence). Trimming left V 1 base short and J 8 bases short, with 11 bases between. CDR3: CASSLGGLRGYTF. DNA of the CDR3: TGTGCCAGCAGCTTAGGGGGCCTCAGGGGCTACACCTTC.

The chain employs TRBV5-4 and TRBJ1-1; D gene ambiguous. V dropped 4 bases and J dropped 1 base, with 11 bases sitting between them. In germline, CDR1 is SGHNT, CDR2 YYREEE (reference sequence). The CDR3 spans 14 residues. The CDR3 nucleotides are TGTGCCAGCAGCCCTCGAGGGAGGAACACTGAAGCTTTCTTT. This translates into CASSPRGRNTEAFF.

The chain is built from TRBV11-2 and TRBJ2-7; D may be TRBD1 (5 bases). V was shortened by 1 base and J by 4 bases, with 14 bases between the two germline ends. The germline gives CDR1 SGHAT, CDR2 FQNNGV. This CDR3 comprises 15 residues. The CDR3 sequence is CASSLGGYQGYEQYF. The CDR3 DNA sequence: TGTGCCAGCAGCTTAGGGGGATATCAGGGTTACGAGCAGTACTTC.

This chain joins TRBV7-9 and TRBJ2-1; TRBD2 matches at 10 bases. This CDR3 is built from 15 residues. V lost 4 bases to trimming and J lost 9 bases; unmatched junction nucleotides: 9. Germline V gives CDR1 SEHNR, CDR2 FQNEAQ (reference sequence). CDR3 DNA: TGTGCCAGCAGCTCCCTAGCGGGAGATCGTGCTGAGCAGTTCTTC. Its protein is CASSSLAGDRAEQFF.

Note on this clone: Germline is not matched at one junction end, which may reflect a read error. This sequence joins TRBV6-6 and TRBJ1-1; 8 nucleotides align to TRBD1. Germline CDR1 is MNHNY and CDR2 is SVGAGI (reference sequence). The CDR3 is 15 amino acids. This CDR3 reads CASSYSTGANAEAFF. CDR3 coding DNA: TGTGCCAGCAGTTACTCGACAGGGGCGAACGCTGAAGCTTTCTTT.